This T cell receptor beta chain was recovered during a study of T cell clones after liver transplantation (dated by TCRdb to about 2019). Regarding the complete study: The samples were obtained from ITN030ST, a randomized trial that attempted immunosuppression withdrawal within 2 years after liver transplantation. After a pre-transplant mixed lymphocyte reaction, TCRbeta sequencing was used to pinpoint donor-reactive T cell clones, which were subsequently tracked in post-transplant blood. Third party-reactive TCRbeta sequences from pre-transplant MLRs were also identified as an antigen-independent comparator for donor-reactive sequences. Three of the eight recipients were HCV-positive; the others were transplanted for non-autoimmune, non-viral indications. Subjects received no induction therapy and standard immunosuppression until randomization at 12-24 months post-transplant. Tolerance was defined as complete immunosuppression withdrawal for at least one year with no rise in liver enzymes beyond twice the upper limit of normal. Blood samples were taken pre-transplant, pre-randomization before withdrawal, and post-randomization after full withdrawal or failed withdrawal. Of the 8 liver transplant recipients making up the studied cohort, 3 were classified as tolerant and 5 as non-tolerant.

At the junction V is shortened by 3 bases and J by 1 base; bases outside the gene matches: 1. Per the germline V gene (reference sequence), SEHNR is the CDR1 and FQNEAQ is the CDR2. There are 15 amino acids in the CDR3, from cysteine to phenylalanine inclusive. The kept DNA is CDR3 alone, 45 bases in frame from the first base. The paper as a whole reports these results and caveats: After accounting for repertoire turnover, donor-reactive detection was significantly reduced in 7 of 8 subjects for CD4 and 8 of 8 for CD8. The conclusions were considered preliminary, being limited by small, heterogeneous patient numbers and non-standardized post-transplant time points. In 5 of 8 subjects, regardless of tolerance or HCV status, circulating donor-reactive CD4 TCRbeta sequences dropped significantly post-transplant. In a couple of subjects, low numbers of available donor cells limited the measurable donor-reactive repertoire. Donor-reactive sequences decreased more than third party-reactive sequences, which suggests partial antigen-specific deletion that was not related to withdrawal success. Because allograft tissue specimens were not available, migration of donor-reactive T cells into the graft, rather than deletion, may have occurred.

This sample's time point label indicates: pre-transplant. Unstimulated PBMCs, after thawing, were stained for CD3, CD4 and CD8 and then FACS-sorted into CD3+CD4+ and CD3+CD8+ populations. All 8 studied subjects were randomized to withdrawal of immunosuppression. The Qiagen DNeasy Blood and Tissue Kit was used for isolation of genomic DNA. High-throughput TCRbeta CDR3 sequencing of frozen genomic DNA was performed by immunoSEQ, including PCR amplification, mapping, bias correction and internal controls. On the authors' methods: Only productive rearrangements were retained, with each unique TCRbeta sequence defined by its CDR3 nucleotide sequence together with its V and J gene. A sequence counted as donor-reactive only if the sequence showed at least 5-fold expansion in CFSE-low cells compared with unstimulated pre-transplant cells and had a frequency of at least 0.01%. Per-subject minimum frequency thresholds, based on the lowest-template unstimulated sample, ensured at least 90% detection power. Jensen-Shannon divergence between the top 1000 TCRbeta sequences post-transplant and pre-transplant was used to measure repertoire turnover. Changes in detection of donor-reactive sequences were assessed with two-sided Fisher's exact tests. Here the immuneACCESS table is served through TCRdb, limited to in-frame sequences with V and J called. Missing clones are a known gap in these copies; in checked studies unresolved V genes cover under half, and the rest lacks a known reason. D and trimming were read from the DNA, whereas the V and J calls and clone size are those reported in that table. The sample data list some 75,000 clones, and around 80% of these were observed just once. The top ten clones comprise about 0.64% of the sample.

This clone was seen only once. It lacks a known antigen. Base qualities are not provided; no much larger clone lies one nucleotide away. Within the sample, other DNA sequences also encode this same CDR3. The sequenced sample was CD4+ T cells from blood, obtained before liver transplant. The chain joins TRBV7-9 to TRBJ2-3, with TRBD1 identical over 10 junction bases. This clonotype originated in a human donor who received a liver transplant. The DNA sequence is as follows: TGTGCCAGCAGCTTCGGGACAGGGGGCACAGATACGCAGTATTTT. Its translation is CASSFGTGGTDTQYF.